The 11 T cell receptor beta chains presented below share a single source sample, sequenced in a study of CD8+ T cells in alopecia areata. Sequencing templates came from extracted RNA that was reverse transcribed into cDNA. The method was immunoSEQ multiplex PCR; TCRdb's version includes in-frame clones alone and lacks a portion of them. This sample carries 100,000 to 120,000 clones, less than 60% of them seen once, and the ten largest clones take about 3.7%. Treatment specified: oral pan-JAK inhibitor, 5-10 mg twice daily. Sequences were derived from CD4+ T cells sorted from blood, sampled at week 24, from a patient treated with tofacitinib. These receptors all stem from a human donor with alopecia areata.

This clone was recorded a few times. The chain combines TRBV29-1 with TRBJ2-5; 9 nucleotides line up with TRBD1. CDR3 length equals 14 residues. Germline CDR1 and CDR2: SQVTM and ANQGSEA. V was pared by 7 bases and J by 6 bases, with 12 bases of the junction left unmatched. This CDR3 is CSAGDHGQGKTQYF. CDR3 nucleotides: TGCAGCGCGGGGGACCATGGACAGGGGAAGACCCAGTACTTC. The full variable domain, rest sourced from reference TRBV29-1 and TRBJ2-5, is SAVISQKPSRDICQRGTSLTIQCQVDSQVTMMFWYRQQPGQSLTLIATANQGSEATYESGFVIDKFPISRPNLTFSTLTVSNMSPEDSSIYLCSAGDHGQGKTQYFGPGTRLLVL.

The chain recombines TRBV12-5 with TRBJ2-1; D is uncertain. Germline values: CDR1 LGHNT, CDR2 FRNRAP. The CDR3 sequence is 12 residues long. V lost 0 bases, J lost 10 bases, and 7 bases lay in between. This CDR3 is CASGLVLHEQFF. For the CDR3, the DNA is TGTGCTAGTGGTTTGGTACTTCACGAGCAGTTCTTC.

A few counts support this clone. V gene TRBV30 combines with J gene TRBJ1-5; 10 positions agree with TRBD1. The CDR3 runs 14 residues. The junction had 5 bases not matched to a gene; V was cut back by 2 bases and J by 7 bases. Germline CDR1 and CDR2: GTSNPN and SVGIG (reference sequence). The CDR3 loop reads CAWSLGTGDQPQHF. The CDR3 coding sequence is TGTGCCTGGAGTTTGGGGACAGGGGACCAGCCCCAGCATTTT. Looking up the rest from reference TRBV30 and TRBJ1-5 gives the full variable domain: SQTIHQWPATLVQPVGSPLSLECTVEGTSNPNLYWYRQAAGRGLQLLFYSVGIGQISSEVPQNLSASRPQDRQFILSSKKLLLSDSGFYLCAWSLGTGDQPQHFGDGTRLSIL.

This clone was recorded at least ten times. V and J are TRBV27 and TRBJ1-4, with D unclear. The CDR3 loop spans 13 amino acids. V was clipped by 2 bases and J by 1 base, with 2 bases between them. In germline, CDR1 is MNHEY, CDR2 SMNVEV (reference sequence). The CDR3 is CASSLRTNEKLFF. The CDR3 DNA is TGTGCCAGCAGTTTAAGAACTAATGAAAAACTGTTTTTT.

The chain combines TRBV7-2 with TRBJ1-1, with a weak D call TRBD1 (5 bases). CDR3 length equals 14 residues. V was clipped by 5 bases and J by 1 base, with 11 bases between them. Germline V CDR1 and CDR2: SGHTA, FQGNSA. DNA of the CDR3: TGTGCCAGCAGCCTCAATGGGGCGAACACTGAAGCTTTCTTT. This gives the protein CASSLNGANTEAFF.

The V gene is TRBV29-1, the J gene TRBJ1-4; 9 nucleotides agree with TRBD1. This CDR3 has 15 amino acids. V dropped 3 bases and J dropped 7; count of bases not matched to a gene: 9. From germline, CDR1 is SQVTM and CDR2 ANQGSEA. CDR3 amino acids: CSVDSGQGRGEKLFF. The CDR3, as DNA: TGCAGCGTTGACAGCGGACAGGGGCGGGGTGAAAAACTGTTTTTT. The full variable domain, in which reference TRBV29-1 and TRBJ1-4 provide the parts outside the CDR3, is SAVISQKPSRDICQRGTSLTIQCQVDSQVTMMFWYRQQPGQSLTLIATANQGSEATYESGFVIDKFPISRPNLTFSTLTVSNMSPEDSSIYLCSVDSGQGRGEKLFFGSGTQLSVL.

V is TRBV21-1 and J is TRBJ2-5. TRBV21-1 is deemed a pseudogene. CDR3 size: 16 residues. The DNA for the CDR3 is TGTGCCAGCAGCAAAGTAGTAAAGGAATTACAAGAGACCCAGTACTTC. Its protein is CASSKVVKELQETQYF.

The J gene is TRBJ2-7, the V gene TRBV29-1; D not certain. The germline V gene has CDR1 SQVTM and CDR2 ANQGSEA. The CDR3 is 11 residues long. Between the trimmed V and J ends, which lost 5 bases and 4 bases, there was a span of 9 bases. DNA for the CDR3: TGCAGCGTTTCCACAGTTTACGAGCAGTACTTC. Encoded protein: CSVSTVYEQYF.

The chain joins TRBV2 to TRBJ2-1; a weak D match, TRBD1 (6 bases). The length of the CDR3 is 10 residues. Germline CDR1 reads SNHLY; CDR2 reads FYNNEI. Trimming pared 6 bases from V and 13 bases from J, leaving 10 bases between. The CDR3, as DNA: TGTGCCAGCAGCACGGGACAACAGTTCTTC. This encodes CASSTGQQFF.

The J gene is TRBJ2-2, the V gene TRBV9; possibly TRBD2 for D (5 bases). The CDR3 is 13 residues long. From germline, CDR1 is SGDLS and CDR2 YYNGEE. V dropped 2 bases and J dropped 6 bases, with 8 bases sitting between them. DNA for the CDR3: TGTGCCAGCAGCGTCGTGGAGGCCGGGGAGCTGTTTTTT. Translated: CASSVVEAGELFF.

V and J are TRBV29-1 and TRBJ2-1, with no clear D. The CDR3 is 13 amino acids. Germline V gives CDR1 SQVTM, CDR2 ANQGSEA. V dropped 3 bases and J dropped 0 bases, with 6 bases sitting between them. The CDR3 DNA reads TGCAGCGTTGACCCAAGCTCCTACAATGAGCAGTTCTTC. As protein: CSVDPSSYNEQFF.